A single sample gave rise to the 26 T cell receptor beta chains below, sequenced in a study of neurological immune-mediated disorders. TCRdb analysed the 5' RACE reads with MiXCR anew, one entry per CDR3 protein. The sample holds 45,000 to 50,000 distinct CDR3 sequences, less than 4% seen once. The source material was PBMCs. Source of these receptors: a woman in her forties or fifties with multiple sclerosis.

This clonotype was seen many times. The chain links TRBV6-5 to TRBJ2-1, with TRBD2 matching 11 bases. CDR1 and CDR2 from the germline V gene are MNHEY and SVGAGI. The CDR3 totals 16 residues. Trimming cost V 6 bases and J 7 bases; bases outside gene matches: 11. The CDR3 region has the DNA TGTGCCAGCAGACTAATAGCGGGAGGGTCAGAAAATGAGCAGTTCTTC. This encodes CASRLIAGGSENEQFF.

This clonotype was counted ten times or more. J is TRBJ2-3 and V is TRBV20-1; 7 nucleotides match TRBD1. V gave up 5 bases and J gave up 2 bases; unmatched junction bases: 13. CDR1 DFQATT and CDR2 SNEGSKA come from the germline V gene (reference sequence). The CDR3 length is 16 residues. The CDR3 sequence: CSARTGTVVFTDTQYF. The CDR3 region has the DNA TGCAGTGCTCGTACCGGGACAGTCGTTTTCACAGATACGCAGTATTTT.

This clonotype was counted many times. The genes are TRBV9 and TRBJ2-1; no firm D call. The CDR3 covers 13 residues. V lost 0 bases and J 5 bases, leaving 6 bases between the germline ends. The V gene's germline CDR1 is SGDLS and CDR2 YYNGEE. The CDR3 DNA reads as TGTGCCAGCAGCGTAGTGTGGAACAATGAGCAGTTCTTC. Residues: CASSVVWNNEQFF.

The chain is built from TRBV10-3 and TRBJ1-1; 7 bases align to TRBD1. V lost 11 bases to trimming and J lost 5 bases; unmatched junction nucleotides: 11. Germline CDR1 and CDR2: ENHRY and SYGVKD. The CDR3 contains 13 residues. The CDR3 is CAVTGTEGTEAFF. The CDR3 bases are TGTGCCGTCACAGGGACAGAGGGAACTGAAGCTTTCTTT.

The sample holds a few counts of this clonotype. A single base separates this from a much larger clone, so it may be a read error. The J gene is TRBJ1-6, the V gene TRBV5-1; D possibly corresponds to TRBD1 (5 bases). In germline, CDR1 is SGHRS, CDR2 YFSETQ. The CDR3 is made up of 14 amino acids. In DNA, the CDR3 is TGCGCCAGCAGCTTGGACGGGGCCAATTCACCCCTCAACTTT. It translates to CASSLDGANSPLNF.

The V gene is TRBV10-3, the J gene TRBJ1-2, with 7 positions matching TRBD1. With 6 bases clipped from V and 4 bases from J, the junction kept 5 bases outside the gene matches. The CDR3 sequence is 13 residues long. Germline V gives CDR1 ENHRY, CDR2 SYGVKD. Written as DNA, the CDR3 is TGTGCCATCAGCGGGACAGAGTCCTATGGCTACACCTTC. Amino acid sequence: CAISGTESYGYTF.

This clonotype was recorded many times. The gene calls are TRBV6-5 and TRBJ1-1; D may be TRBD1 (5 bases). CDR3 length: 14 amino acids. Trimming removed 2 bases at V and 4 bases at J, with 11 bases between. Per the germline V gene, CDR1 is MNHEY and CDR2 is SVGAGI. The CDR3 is CASSYKDSGTEAFF. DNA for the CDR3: TGTGCCAGCAGTTACAAAGACAGCGGCACTGAAGCTTTCTTT.

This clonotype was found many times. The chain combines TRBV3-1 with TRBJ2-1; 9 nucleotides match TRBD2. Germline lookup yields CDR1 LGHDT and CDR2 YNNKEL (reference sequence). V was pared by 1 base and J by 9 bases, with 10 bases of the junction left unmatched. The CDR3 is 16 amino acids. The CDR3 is CASSQGLGVAGVEQFF. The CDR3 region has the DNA TGTGCCAGCAGCCAAGGGTTGGGAGTAGCGGGAGTTGAGCAGTTCTTC.

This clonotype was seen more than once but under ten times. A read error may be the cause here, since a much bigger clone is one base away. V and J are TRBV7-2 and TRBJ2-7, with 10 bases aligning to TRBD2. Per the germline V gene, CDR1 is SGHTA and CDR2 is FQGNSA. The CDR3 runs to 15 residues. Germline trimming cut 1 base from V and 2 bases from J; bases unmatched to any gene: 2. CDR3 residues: CASSLELAGAYEQYF. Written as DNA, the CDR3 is TGTGCCAGCAGCTTAGAGCTAGCGGGAGCCTACGAGCAGTACTTC.

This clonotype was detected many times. This chain's CDR3 is CASSLEGAQYNEQFF. The CDR3 DNA reads as TGTGCCAGCAGCTTGGAGGGGGCCCAATACAATGAGCAGTTCTTC. The chain combines TRBV7-9 with TRBJ2-1, with a tentative D call TRBD1 (7 bases). The CDR3 has 15 amino acids. Trimming stripped 3 bases from V and 4 bases from J, with 13 bases between. Germline CDR1 reads SEHNR; CDR2 reads FQNEAQ (reference sequence). The variable domain in full, with the rest retrieved from reference TRBV7-9 and TRBJ2-1, is DTGVSQNPRHKITKRGQNVTFRCDPISEHNRLYWYRQTLGQGPEFLTYFQNEAQLEKSRLLSDRFSAERPKGSFSTLEIQRTEQGDSAMYLCASSLEGAQYNEQFFGPGTRLTVL.

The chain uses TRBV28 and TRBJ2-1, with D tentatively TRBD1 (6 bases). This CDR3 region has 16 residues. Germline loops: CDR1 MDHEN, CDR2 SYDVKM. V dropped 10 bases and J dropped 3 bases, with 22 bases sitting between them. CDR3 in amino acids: CANTELQGGYYNEQFF. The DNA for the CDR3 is TGTGCCAACACGGAACTACAGGGTGGCTACTACAATGAGCAGTTCTTC.

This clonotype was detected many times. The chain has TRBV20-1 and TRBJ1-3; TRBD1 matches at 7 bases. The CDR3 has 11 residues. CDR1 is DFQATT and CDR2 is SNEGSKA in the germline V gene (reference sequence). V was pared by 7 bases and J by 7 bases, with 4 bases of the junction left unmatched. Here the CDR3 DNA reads TGCAGTGTTGACAGGGCCAACACCATATATTTT. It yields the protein CSVDRANTIYF.

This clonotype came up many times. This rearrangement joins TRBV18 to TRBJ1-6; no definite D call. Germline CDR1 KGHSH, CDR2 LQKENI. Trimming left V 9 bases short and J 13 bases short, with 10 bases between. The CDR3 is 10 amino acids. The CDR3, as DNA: TGTGCCAGACCCACCCCGCCCCTCCACTTT. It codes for CARPTPPLHF.

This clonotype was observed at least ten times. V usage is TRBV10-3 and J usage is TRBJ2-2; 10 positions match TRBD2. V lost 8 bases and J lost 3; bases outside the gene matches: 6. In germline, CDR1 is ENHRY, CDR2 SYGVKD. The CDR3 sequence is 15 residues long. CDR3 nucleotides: TGTGCCATCGGAAGTCTAGCGGGAGACACCGGGGAGCTGTTTTTT. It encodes CAIGSLAGDTGELFF.

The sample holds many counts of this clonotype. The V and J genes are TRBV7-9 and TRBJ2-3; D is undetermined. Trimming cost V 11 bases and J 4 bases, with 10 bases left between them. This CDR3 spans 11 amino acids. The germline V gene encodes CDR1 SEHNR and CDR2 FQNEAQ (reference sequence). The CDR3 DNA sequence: TGTGCCGGGCAGAGTGCAGATACGCAGTATTTT. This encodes CAGQSADTQYF.

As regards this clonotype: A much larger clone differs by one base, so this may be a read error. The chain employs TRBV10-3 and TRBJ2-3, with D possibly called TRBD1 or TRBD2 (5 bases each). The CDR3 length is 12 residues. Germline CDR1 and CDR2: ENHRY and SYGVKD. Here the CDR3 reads CAIKGTLDTKYF. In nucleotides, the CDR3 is TGTGCCATCAAAGGGACCTTGGATACGAAGTATTTT.

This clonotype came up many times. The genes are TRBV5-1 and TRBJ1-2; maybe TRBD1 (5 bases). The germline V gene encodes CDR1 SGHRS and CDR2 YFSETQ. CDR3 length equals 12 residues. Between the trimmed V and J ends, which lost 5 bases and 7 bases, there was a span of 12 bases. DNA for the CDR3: TGCGCCAGCAGACCCCGGGGGGGTGGCTACACCTTC. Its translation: CASRPRGGGYTF.

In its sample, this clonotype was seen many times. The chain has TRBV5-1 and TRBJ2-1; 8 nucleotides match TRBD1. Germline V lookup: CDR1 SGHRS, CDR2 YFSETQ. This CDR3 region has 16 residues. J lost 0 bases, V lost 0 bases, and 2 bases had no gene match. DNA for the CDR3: TGCGCCAGCAGCTTGGGGACAGGGAGCTCCTACAATGAGCAGTTCTTC. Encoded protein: CASSLGTGSSYNEQFF.

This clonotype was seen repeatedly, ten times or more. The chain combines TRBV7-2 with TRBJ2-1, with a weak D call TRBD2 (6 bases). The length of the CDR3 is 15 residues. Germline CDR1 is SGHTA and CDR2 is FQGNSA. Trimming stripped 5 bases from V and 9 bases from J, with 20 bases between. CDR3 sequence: CASSIRPGLPVEQFF. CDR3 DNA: TGTGCCAGCAGCATAAGACCGGGACTCCCAGTTGAGCAGTTCTTC. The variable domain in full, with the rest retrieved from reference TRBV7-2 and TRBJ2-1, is GAGVSQSPSNKVTEKGKDVELRCDPISGHTALYWYRQSLGQGLEFLIYFQGNSAPDKSGLPSDRFSAERTGGSVSTLTIQRTQQEDSAVYLCASSIRPGLPVEQFFGPGTRLTVL.

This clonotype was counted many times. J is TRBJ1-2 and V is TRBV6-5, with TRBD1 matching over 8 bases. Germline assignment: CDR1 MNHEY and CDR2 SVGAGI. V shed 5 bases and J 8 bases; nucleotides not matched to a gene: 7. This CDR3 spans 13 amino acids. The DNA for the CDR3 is TGTGCCAGCAGTCAGACGGACAGGGTCGGCTACACCTTC. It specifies CASSQTDRVGYTF.

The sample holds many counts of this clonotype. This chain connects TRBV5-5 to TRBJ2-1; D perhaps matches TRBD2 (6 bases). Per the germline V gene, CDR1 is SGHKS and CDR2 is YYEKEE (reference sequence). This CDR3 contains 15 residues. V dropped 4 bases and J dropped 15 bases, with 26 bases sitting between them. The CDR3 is CASSTSGPTSSTPFF. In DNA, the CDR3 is TGTGCCAGCAGCACCTCAGGTCCCACTAGCTCAACCCCGTTCTTC.

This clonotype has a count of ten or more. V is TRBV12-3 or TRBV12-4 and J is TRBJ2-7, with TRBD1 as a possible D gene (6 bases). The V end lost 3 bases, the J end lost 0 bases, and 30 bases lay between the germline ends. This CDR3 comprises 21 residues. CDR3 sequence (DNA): TGTGCCAGCAGTTTTTTGCCAGGGGCATTCCCCAGCGTTAGACTCTCCTACGAGCAGTACTTC. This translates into CASSFLPGAFPSVRLSYEQYF.

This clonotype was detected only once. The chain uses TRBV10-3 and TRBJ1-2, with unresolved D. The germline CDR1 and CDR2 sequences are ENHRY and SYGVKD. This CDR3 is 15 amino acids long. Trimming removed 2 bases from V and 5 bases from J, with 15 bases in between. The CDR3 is CAISEGPASLYGYTF. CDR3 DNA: TGTGCCATCAGTGAGGGGCCTGCGTCCCTTTATGGCTACACCTTC.

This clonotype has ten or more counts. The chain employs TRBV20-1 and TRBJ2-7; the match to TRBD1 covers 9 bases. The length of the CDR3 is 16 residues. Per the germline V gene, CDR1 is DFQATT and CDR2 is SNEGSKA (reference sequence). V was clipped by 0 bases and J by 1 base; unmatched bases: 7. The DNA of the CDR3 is TGCAGTGCTAGAGATCTCCATGGGACAGGGTCCTACGAGCAGTACTTC. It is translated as CSARDLHGTGSYEQYF.

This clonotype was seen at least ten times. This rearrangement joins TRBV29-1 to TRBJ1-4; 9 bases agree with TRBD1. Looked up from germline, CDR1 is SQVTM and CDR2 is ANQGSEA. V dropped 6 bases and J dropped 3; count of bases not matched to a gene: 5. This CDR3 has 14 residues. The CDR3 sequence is CSVGGTGPNEKLFF. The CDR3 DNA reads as TGCAGCGTGGGCGGGACAGGGCCTAATGAAAAACTGTTTTTT.

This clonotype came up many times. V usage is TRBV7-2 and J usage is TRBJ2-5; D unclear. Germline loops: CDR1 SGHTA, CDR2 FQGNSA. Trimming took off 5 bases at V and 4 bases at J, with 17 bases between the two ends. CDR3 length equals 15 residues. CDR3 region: CASSPTLTIAETQYF. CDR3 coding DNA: TGTGCCAGCAGCCCCACTCTCACCATAGCAGAGACCCAGTACTTC. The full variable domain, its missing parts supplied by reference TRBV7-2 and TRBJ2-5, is GAGVSQSPSNKVTEKGKDVELRCDPISGHTALYWYRQSLGQGLEFLIYFQGNSAPDKSGLPSDRFSAERTGGSVSTLTIQRTQQEDSAVYLCASSPTLTIAETQYFGPGTRLLVL.